One sample yielded the 18 T cell receptor beta chains listed below, sequenced in a study of OX40 agonist ivuxolimab in advanced cancers. The protocol was immunoSEQ multiplex PCR, while the TCRdb copy is restricted to in-frame clones and leaves out a portion. The table records about 63,000 clones, around 90% of them present only once. Source: CD4+ or CD8+ T cells sorted from blood, taken in a trial of the OX40 agonist ivuxolimab. The receptors were gathered from an adult with an advanced solid tumor such as melanoma, head and neck, liver or kidney cancer.

The chain combines TRBV7-6 with TRBJ1-5; D may be TRBD1 (5 bases). V dropped 1 base and J dropped 3 bases, with 10 bases sitting between them. The CDR3 has 15 residues. From germline, CDR1 is SGHVS and CDR2 FNYEAQ. CDR3 in DNA: TGTGCCAGCAGCTTAGTCCCAGGGCCCAATCAGCCCCAGCATTTT. It encodes CASSLVPGPNQPQHF.

The V and J genes are TRBV9 and TRBJ2-3, with no clear D. The ends were cut back, 3 bases at V and 0 bases at J, with 14 bases in the middle. This CDR3 comprises 16 residues. Germline assignment: CDR1 SGDLS and CDR2 YYNGEE. The CDR3: CASSASDGTSTDTQYF. The CDR3 DNA is TGTGCCAGCAGCGCCAGTGACGGTACTAGCACAGATACGCAGTATTTT.

This sequence joins TRBV11-3 and TRBJ2-3, with 10 nucleotides matching TRBD2. The CDR3 consists of 17 residues. Germline CDR1 is SGHNT and CDR2 is YENEEA. Unmatched junction bases numbered 10, after V lost 2 bases and J lost 5 bases. The CDR3 DNA follows: TGTGCCAGCAGCTTACCTGGAAGCGGGGGGGCCGAAGATACGCAGTATTTT. Amino acids: CASSLPGSGGAEDTQYF.

This clone was observed a single time. The CDR3 loop is CASSERGSSYNEQFF. Written as DNA, the CDR3 is TGCGCCAGCAGCGAGCGGGGGAGCTCCTACAATGAGCAGTTCTTC. The chain combines TRBV5-1 with TRBJ2-1, with 8 bases fitting TRBD2. Germline CDR1 reads SGHRS; CDR2 reads YFSETQ. V dropped 4 bases and J dropped 0; count of bases not matched to a gene: 3. The CDR3 consists of 15 residues.

The chain carries TRBV29-1 and TRBJ1-2; D unclear. Looked up from germline, CDR1 is SQVTM and CDR2 is ANQGSEA. The CDR3 contains 13 residues. The CDR3 loop is CTAFSGWASGYTF. In nucleotides, the CDR3 is TGCACAGCGTTTTCCGGGTGGGCCTCTGGCTACACCTTC.

This chain uses TRBV7-9 with TRBJ1-4; tentative D call: TRBD1 (6 bases). This CDR3 comprises 15 residues. Trimming removed 3 bases from V and 8 bases from J, with 16 bases in between. From germline, CDR1 is SEHNR and CDR2 FQNEAQ (reference sequence). The CDR3 sequence is CASSFLPGQDEKLFF. Here the CDR3 DNA reads TGTGCCAGCAGCTTCCTTCCGGGACAAGACGAAAAACTGTTTTTT.

The chain is built from TRBV10-3 and TRBJ2-1; a weak D match, TRBD1 (6 bases). V was trimmed by 6 bases and J by 3 bases, leaving 9 bases between them. This CDR3 region has 13 residues. The germline gives CDR1 ENHRY, CDR2 SYGVKD. The chain's CDR3 is CAISWDIYNEQFF. DNA of the CDR3: TGTGCCATCAGCTGGGACATCTACAATGAGCAGTTCTTC.

The V and J genes are TRBV28 and TRBJ1-6; unclear D gene. CDR1 is MDHEN and CDR2 is SYDVKM in the germline V gene. The CDR3 covers 13 residues. Between the trimmed V and J ends, which lost 3 bases and 11 bases, there was a span of 11 bases. The CDR3 here is CASSLRVLPPLHF. The CDR3 region has the DNA TGTGCCAGCAGTTTGCGGGTCCTTCCACCCCTCCACTTT.

Concerning this clone itself: No DNA is shown, since the ends of the CDR3 on it are uncertain; the CDR3 is the one TCRdb lists. The chain links TRBV28 to TRBJ1-6. Germline loops: CDR1 MDHEN, CDR2 SYDVKM. The CDR3 is 16 residues long, counting both termini. CDR3 in amino acids: CASSSSGAEYNSPLHF.

This chain links TRBV29-1 with TRBJ1-1, with 7 nucleotides matching TRBD1. The CDR3 contains 18 residues. Trimming took 5 bases from V and 5 from J; bases not matched to a gene: 23. Germline V gives CDR1 SQVTM, CDR2 ANQGSEA. In DNA form, the CDR3 reads TGCAGCGTTCTCACGGCGGGGGGGGAGACAGGGTTGGGAACTGAAGCTTTCTTT. Translating gives CSVLTAGGETGLGTEAFF.

V and J are TRBV5-8 and TRBJ1-1; tentatively, D is TRBD1 (5 bases). This CDR3 contains 14 residues. Germline V gene lookup returns CDR1 SGHTS and CDR2 YDEGEE. V was cut by 3 bases and J by 4 bases, with 13 bases left in between. The CDR3 sequence: CASSWGMSGTEAFF. Here the CDR3 DNA reads TGTGCCAGCAGCTGGGGGATGAGCGGCACTGAAGCTTTCTTT.

About this clone: Germline and junction disagree at one end, which may indicate a read error. The chain links TRBV7-7 to TRBJ2-1; D is possibly TRBD1 or TRBD2 (5 bases each). Germline values: CDR1 SSHAT, CDR2 FNYEAQ (reference sequence). The CDR3 has 16 amino acids. The CDR3 bases are TGTGCTAGCAGCCGAGCTGTTGGGACCGTATACAATGAGCAGTTCTTC. Translating gives CASSRAVGTVYNEQFF. Looking up the rest from reference TRBV7-7 and TRBJ2-1 gives the full variable domain: GAGVSQSPRYKVTKRGQDVTLRCDPISSHATLYWYQQALGQGPEFLTYFNYEAQPDKSGLPSDRFSAERPEGSISTLTIQRTEQRDSAMYRCASSRAVGTVYNEQFFGPGTRLTVL.

The chain employs TRBV27 and TRBJ1-5, with TRBD1 as a possible D gene (5 bases). Germline CDR1 is MNHEY and CDR2 is SMNVEV (reference sequence). This CDR3 is 16 amino acids long. V lost 3 bases and J 0 bases, leaving 12 bases between the germline ends. This chain's CDR3 is CASSFLGGFSNQPQHF. CDR3 DNA sequence: TGTGCCAGCAGTTTTCTTGGGGGATTTAGCAATCAGCCCCAGCATTTT.

The V and J genes are TRBV2 and TRBJ2-1; TRBD1 aligns across 9 bases. V shed 5 bases and J 8 bases; nucleotides not matched to a gene: 10. Germline V CDR1 and CDR2: SNHLY, FYNNEI. The CDR3 runs to 15 residues. DNA of the CDR3: TGTGCCAGCAGTCCTGACAGGGGGTATTATCATGAGCAGTTCTTC. Translated: CASSPDRGYYHEQFF.

The rearrangement joins TRBV28 to TRBJ2-7; D is perhaps TRBD2 (7 bases). V was clipped by 2 bases and J by 4 bases, with 15 bases between them. Per germline, CDR1 MDHEN and CDR2 SYDVKM. This CDR3 contains 15 residues. Written as DNA, the CDR3 is TGTGCCAGCAGTTTAACGGGGGGCTTAGGTTACGAGCAGTACTTC. Protein sequence: CASSLTGGLGYEQYF.

This clone showed up just once. The chain uses TRBV9 and TRBJ2-5; unclear D gene. V dropped 0 bases and J dropped 4 bases, with 7 bases sitting between them. This CDR3 is 13 amino acids long. The germline gives CDR1 SGDLS, CDR2 YYNGEE. The CDR3 here is CASSVGRRETQYF. The CDR3 DNA follows: TGTGCCAGCAGCGTAGGCAGGAGAGAGACCCAGTACTTC. Variable domain in full (rest from reference TRBV9 and TRBJ2-5): DSGVTQTPKHLITATGQRVTLRCSPRSGDLSVYWYQQSLDQGLQFLIQYYNGEERAKGNILERFSAQQFPDLHSELNLSSLELGDSALYFCASSVGRRETQYFGPGTRLLVL.

The chain employs TRBV5-6 and TRBJ2-7; TRBD2 aligns across 11 bases. This CDR3 comprises 16 residues. CDR1 and CDR2 from the germline V gene are SGHDT and YYEEEE. Trimming cost V 4 bases and J 2 bases; bases outside gene matches: 8. CDR3 DNA: TGTGCCAGCAGCGGGGGGACTAGCGGAACACCCTACGAGCAGTACTTC. Its protein product is CASSGGTSGTPYEQYF.

This clone was detected only once. The rearrangement links TRBV30 to TRBJ2-1; 12 bases fit TRBD2. The CDR3 has 15 amino acids. V was clipped by 2 bases and J by 3 bases; unmatched bases: 2. Germline CDR1 is GTSNPN and CDR2 is SVGIG (reference sequence). The DNA for the CDR3 is TGTGCCTGGAGTCGGACTAGCGGGGTCTACAATGAGCAGTTCTTC. It is translated as CAWSRTSGVYNEQFF. The variable domain in full, completed from reference TRBV30 and TRBJ2-1, reads SQTIHQWPATLVQPVGSPLSLECTVEGTSNPNLYWYRQAAGRGLQLLFYSVGIGQISSEVPQNLSASRPQDRQFILSSKKLLLSDSGFYLCAWSRTSGVYNEQFFGPGTRLTVL.